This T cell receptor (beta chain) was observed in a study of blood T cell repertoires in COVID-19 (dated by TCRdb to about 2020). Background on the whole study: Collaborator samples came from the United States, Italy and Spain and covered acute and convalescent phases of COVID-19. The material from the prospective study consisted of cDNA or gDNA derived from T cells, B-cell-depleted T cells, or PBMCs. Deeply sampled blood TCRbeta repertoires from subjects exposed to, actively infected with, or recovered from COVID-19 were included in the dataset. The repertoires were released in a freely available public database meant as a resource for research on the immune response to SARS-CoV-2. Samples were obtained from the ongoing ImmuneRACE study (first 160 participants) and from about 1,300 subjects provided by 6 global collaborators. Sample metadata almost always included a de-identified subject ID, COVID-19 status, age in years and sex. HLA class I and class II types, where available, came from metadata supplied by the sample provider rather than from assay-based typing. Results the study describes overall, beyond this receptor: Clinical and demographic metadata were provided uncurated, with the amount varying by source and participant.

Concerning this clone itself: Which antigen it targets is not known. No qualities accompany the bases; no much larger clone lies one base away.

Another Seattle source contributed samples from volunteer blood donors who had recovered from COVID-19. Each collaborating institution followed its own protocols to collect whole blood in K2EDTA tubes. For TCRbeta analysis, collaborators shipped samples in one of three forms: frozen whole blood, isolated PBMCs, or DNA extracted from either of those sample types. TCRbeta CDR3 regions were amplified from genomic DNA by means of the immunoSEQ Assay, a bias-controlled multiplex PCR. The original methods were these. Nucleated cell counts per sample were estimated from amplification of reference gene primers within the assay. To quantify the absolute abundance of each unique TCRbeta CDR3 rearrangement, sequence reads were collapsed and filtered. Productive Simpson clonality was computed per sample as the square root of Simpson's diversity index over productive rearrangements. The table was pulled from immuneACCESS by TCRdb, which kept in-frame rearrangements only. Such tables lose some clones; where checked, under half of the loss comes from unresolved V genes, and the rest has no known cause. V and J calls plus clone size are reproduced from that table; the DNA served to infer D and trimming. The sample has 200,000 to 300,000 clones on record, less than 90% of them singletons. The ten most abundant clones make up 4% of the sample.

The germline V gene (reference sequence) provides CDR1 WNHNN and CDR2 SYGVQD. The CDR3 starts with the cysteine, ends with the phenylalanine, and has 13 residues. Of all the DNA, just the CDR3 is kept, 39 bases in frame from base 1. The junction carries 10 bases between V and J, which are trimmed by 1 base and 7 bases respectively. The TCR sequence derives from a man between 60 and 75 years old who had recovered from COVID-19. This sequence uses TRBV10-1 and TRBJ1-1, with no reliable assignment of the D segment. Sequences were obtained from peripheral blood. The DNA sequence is TGCGCCAGCAGTGAGTTCCGACGGGGTGAAGCTTTCTTT. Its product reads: CASSEFRRGEAFF.